One and the same sample provided the 24 T cell receptor beta chains below, sequenced in a study of shared clonotypes between healthy human individuals. The protocol was immunoSEQ multiplex PCR, while the TCRdb copy is restricted to in-frame clones and leaves out a portion. In the table there are about 2,200,000 clones, 90% to 95% of which are singletons. Naive-designated CD8 cells lacked CD45RO, were positively enriched for CCR7, and omitted terminally differentiated effector memory CD45RA+ cells. Sequenced sample: naive CD8+ T cells from PBMCs. The receptors stem from a man aged 18 to 29 in good health. Some clones in this sample may be carry-over from other donors' samples.

The chain carries TRBV7-8 and TRBJ2-7; D perhaps matches TRBD2 (6 bases). The CDR3 spans 17 residues. V gave up 0 bases and J gave up 4 bases, with 19 bases separating them. Germline V gene sequence: CDR1 SGHVS, CDR2 FQNEAQ. In DNA, the CDR3 is TGTGCCAGCAGCTTAGCGAACACCGGGACTCCCCCTTACGAGCAGTACTTC. It translates to CASSLANTGTPPYEQYF.

The chain recombines TRBV7-8 with TRBJ1-1; D ambiguous. There are 12 residues in the CDR3. V lost 1 base to trimming and J lost 6 bases, with 6 bases between them. The germline gives CDR1 SGHVS, CDR2 FQNEAQ. CDR3 nucleotides: TGTGCCAGCAGCTTAGTAAGTCCTGAAGCTTTCTTT. It is translated as CASSLVSPEAFF.

The chain links TRBV27 to TRBJ2-3, with 9 positions matching TRBD2. CDR3 length: 17 residues. V was clipped by 6 bases and J by 1 base; unmatched bases: 11. Germline-derived CDR1 and CDR2 are MNHEY and SMNVEV (reference sequence). The CDR3 loop is CASRPEQREVGTDTQYF. DNA of the CDR3: TGTGCCAGCAGACCGGAGCAGCGGGAGGTAGGCACAGATACGCAGTATTTT.

The rearrangement links TRBV9 to TRBJ1-4; TRBD1 agrees at 7 bases. The germline CDR1 and CDR2 sequences are SGDLS and YYNGEE. Trimming took 4 bases from V and 3 from J; bases not matched to a gene: 6. The CDR3 is 15 residues long. As DNA, the CDR3 is TGTGCCAGCAGCCCGCAGGGGGTAGCTAATGAAAAACTGTTTTTT. This gives the protein CASSPQGVANEKLFF.

The count of this clone is one. This rearrangement joins TRBV15 to TRBJ2-3; tentatively, D is TRBD2 (6 bases). Germline CDR1 LNHNV, CDR2 YYDKDF (reference sequence). The CDR3 consists of 14 residues. Trimming shortened V by 8 bases and J by 5 bases, and 17 bases separated the two germline ends. In nucleotides, the CDR3 is TGTGCCACCGCCGCGTCCCGGGGAGGAGATACGCAGTATTTT. It codes for CATAASRGGDTQYF.

This clone is a singleton in its sample. This chain joins TRBV9 and TRBJ2-5, with 9 nucleotides matching TRBD1. J was trimmed by 5 bases and V by 1 base; bases with no gene match: 6. Germline assignment: CDR1 SGDLS and CDR2 YYNGEE. The CDR3 contains 15 residues. The CDR3, as DNA: TGTGCCAGCAGCGTAACCGGGACAGGGAGGGAGACCCAGTACTTC. It codes for CASSVTGTGRETQYF.

The chain recombines TRBV2 with TRBJ2-7; the D gene is possibly TRBD2 (5 bases). The CDR3 runs 18 residues. The germline V and J ends were trimmed by 0 bases and 5 bases, with 23 bases remaining between them. Germline values: CDR1 SNHLY, CDR2 FYNNEI. The CDR3 sequence: CASSEALRMSSNYDEQYF. CDR3 sequence (DNA): TGTGCCAGCAGTGAAGCGCTTCGAATGTCTAGCAATTACGACGAGCAGTACTTC.

The chain couples TRBV7-9 to TRBJ2-7; 8 bases match TRBD1. Trimming took 2 bases from V and 6 from J; bases not matched to a gene: 12. Germline V gene data show CDR1 as SEHNR and CDR2 as FQNEAQ (reference sequence). This CDR3 has 16 residues. CDR3 loop: CASSLPRTGPLFEQYF. The CDR3 DNA sequence: TGTGCCAGCAGCTTACCCCGGACAGGGCCTCTTTTCGAGCAGTACTTC.

On this clone itself: Within the sample, other DNA sequences also encode this same CDR3. The gene calls are TRBV7-9 and TRBJ2-6, with unresolved D. The CDR3 loop spans 14 amino acids. V was pared by 3 bases and J by 4 bases, with 7 bases between. Germline loops: CDR1 SEHNR, CDR2 FQNEAQ (reference sequence). The chain's CDR3 is CASSFSPGANVLTF. DNA for the CDR3: TGTGCCAGCAGCTTTAGTCCCGGGGCCAACGTCCTGACTTTC.

This rearrangement joins TRBV7-3 to TRBJ2-5, with 11 bases matching TRBD2. The CDR3 runs 17 residues. J was trimmed by 2 bases and V by 3 bases; bases with no gene match: 8. Germline V gives CDR1 SGHTA, CDR2 FQGTGA. The CDR3 sequence: CASSFGDGTSGQETQYF. CDR3 coding DNA: TGTGCCAGCAGCTTCGGAGACGGGACTAGCGGACAAGAGACCCAGTACTTC.

The chain links TRBV9 to TRBJ2-1; 9 bases map to TRBD2. After removal of 4 bases from V and 4 bases from J, the junction contained 6 bases not matched to a gene. CDR3 length: 15 amino acids. Germline values: CDR1 SGDLS, CDR2 YYNGEE. CDR3 nucleotide sequence: TGTGCCAGCAGCTCCGGGACTAGCAGTTACAATGAGCAGTTCTTC. As protein: CASSSGTSSYNEQFF.

This clone was recorded a few times. The genes are TRBV11-3 and TRBJ1-1; D call uncertain. The CDR3 has 13 amino acids. Germline lookup yields CDR1 SGHNT and CDR2 YENEEA. Trimming took off 2 bases at V and 1 base at J, with 5 bases between the two ends. The CDR3 region is CASSLRQNTEAFF. The CDR3 DNA reads TGTGCCAGCAGCTTAAGACAGAACACTGAAGCTTTCTTT.

This rearrangement joins TRBV27 to TRBJ1-1; TRBD1 is a possible D gene (5 bases). Per germline, CDR1 MNHEY and CDR2 SMNVEV (reference sequence). V dropped 2 bases and J dropped 3 bases, with 7 bases sitting between them. There are 13 residues in the CDR3. The CDR3 reads CASSLVGHTEAFF. For the CDR3, the DNA is TGTGCCAGCAGTTTAGTGGGACACACTGAAGCTTTCTTT.

The chain couples TRBV11-1 to TRBJ2-5, with D maybe TRBD2 (6 bases). This CDR3 has 15 residues. Trimming removed 5 bases from V and 1 base from J, with 14 bases in between. Germline V CDR1 and CDR2: SGHAT, FQDESV (reference sequence). CDR3: CASSQGTPSQETQYF. In DNA, the CDR3 is TGTGCCAGCAGCCAAGGGACTCCCTCCCAAGAGACCCAGTACTTC.

V usage is TRBV6-5 and J usage is TRBJ1-4; no clear D gene. Germline CDR1 MNHEY, CDR2 SVGAGI. Trimming cost V 0 bases and J 8 bases, with 13 bases left between them. The CDR3 runs to 15 residues. The CDR3 nucleotides read TGTGCCAGCAGTTACTCCGATTCCTTTCGGGAAAAACTGTTTTTT. It specifies CASSYSDSFREKLFF.

The V call is TRBV27, the J call TRBJ1-2, with D unclear. The CDR3 is made up of 15 amino acids. With 4 bases removed from V and 4 bases from J, the gap between germline ends came to 16 bases. Germline V gives CDR1 MNHEY, CDR2 SMNVEV (reference sequence). CDR3 sequence: CASSSPTEGLYGYTF. The CDR3 DNA reads as TGTGCCAGCAGTTCCCCAACCGAGGGCCTCTATGGCTACACCTTC.

This sequence joins TRBV7-8 and TRBJ1-2, with 8 bases fitting TRBD1. Unmatched junction bases numbered 12, after V lost 4 bases and J lost 2 bases. The CDR3 is 17 residues long. The germline gives CDR1 SGHVS, CDR2 FQNEAQ. Here the CDR3 DNA reads TGTGCCAGCAGCTACGTACCAGGGACAGGAGGGAACTATGGCTACACCTTC. Protein product: CASSYVPGTGGNYGYTF.

The rearrangement uses TRBV30 and TRBJ1-1; unclear D gene. The length of the CDR3 is 11 residues. Germline assignment: CDR1 GTSNPN and CDR2 SVGIG (reference sequence). Trimming left V 8 bases short and J 5 bases short, with 12 bases between. In DNA, the CDR3 is TGTGCCCAATGGGTTGGGACTGAAGCTTTCTTT. This codes for CAQWVGTEAFF. The entire variable domain, with the rest obtained from reference TRBV30 and TRBJ1-1, is as follows: SQTIHQWPATLVQPVGSPLSLECTVEGTSNPNLYWYRQAAGRGLQLLFYSVGIGQISSEVPQNLSASRPQDRQFILSSKKLLLSDSGFYLCAQWVGTEAFFGQGTRLTVV.

The V call is TRBV30, the J call TRBJ1-4; perhaps TRBD1 as D (5 bases). The CDR3 loop spans 12 amino acids. V was shortened by 3 bases and J by 13 bases, with 15 bases between the two germline ends. CDR1 is GTSNPN and CDR2 is SVGIG in the germline V gene (reference sequence). The chain's CDR3 is CAWSGLGGGLFF. CDR3 DNA sequence: TGTGCCTGGAGCGGACTGGGCGGGGGACTGTTTTTT.

The J gene is TRBJ1-1, the V gene TRBV5-5; D uncertain. The CDR3 runs to 16 residues. The ends were cut back, 4 bases at V and 4 bases at J, with 20 bases in the middle. Germline V lookup: CDR1 SGHKS, CDR2 YYEKEE (reference sequence). This chain's CDR3 is CASSPPRTYLSTEAFF. DNA for the CDR3: TGTGCCAGCAGCCCACCCCGGACTTACCTGAGCACTGAAGCTTTCTTT.

The rearrangement uses TRBV6-6 and TRBJ2-5; no firm D call. This CDR3 has 13 residues. Germline CDR1 is MNHNY and CDR2 is SVGAGI (reference sequence). V was cut by 6 bases and J by 2 bases, with 10 bases left in between. CDR3 amino acids: CASSSFGQETQYF. The DNA for the CDR3 is TGTGCCAGCAGCTCCTTCGGGCAAGAGACCCAGTACTTC.

As regards this clone: Other nucleotide sequences in the sample specify the same CDR3. The chain links TRBV28 to TRBJ1-2; a weak D match, TRBD1 (5 bases). The V and J ends lost 3 bases and 0 bases respectively, with 5 bases between them. Germline CDR1 is MDHEN and CDR2 is SYDVKM. The CDR3 is made up of 13 amino acids. The chain's CDR3 is CASSLGPNYGYTF. In DNA form, the CDR3 reads TGTGCCAGCAGTTTGGGACCTAACTATGGCTACACCTTC.

This chain joins TRBV19 and TRBJ2-7; 8 bases fit TRBD1. There are 15 residues in the CDR3. V gave up 6 bases and J gave up 2 bases; unmatched junction bases: 9. Germline CDR1 reads LNHDA; CDR2 reads SQIVND (reference sequence). CDR3 loop: CASSPRGQGAYEQYF. In nucleotides, the CDR3 is TGTGCCAGTAGCCCTCGCGGACAGGGTGCCTACGAGCAGTACTTC.

This sequence joins TRBV27 and TRBJ1-2; D gene unclear. Trimming took off 5 bases at V and 8 bases at J, with 21 bases between the two ends. This CDR3 contains 15 residues. Looked up from germline, CDR1 is MNHEY and CDR2 is SMNVEV (reference sequence). Written as DNA, the CDR3 is TGTGCCAGCAGTCCCCGGTTTGGGGTTGTTGAAGGCTACACCTTC. Amino acids: CASSPRFGVVEGYTF.